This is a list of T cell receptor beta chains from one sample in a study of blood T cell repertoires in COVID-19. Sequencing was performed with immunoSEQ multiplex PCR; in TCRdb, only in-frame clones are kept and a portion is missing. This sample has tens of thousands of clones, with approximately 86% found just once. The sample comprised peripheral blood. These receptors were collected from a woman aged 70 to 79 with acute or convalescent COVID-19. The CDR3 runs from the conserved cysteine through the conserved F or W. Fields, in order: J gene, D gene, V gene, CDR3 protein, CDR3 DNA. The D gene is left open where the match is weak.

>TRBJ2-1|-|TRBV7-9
CASSLVREQFF
TGTGCCAGCAGCTTAGTTAGAGAGCAGTTCTTC
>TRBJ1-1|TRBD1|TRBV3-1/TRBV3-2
CASSLPGGPGAFF
TGTGCCAGCAGCCTCCCAGGGGGCCCGGGGGCTTTCTTT
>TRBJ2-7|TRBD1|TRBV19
CASSGQAFYEQYF
TGTGCCAGTAGTGGACAGGCTTTCTACGAGCAGTACTTC
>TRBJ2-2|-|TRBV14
CASSQQGVGELFF
TGTGCCAGCAGCCAACAGGGTGTCGGGGAGCTGTTTTTT
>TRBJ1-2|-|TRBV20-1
CSAIEGRYGYTF
TGCAGTGCTATTGAGGGCCGATATGGCTACACCTTC
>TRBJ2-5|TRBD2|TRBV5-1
CASSLAKAGLAGGETQYF
TGCGCCAGCAGCTTGGCCAAGGCGGGACTAGCGGGAGGAGAGACCCAGTACTTC
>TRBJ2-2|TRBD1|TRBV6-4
CARYIQGLAGGGELFF
TGTGCCAGGTACATCCAGGGGCTAGCAGGGGGCGGGGAGCTGTTTTTT
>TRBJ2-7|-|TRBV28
CASSKQGRSYEQYF
TGTGCCAGCAGTAAACAGGGCCGATCCTACGAGCAGTACTTC
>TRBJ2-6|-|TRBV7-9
CASSLVGGGSSGANVLTF
TGTGCCAGCAGCTTAGTGGGCGGGGGCAGCTCTGGGGCCAACGTCCTGACTTTC
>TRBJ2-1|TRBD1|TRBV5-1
CASSPRDRGNEQFF
TGCGCCAGTTCACCGAGGGACAGGGGGAATGAGCAGTTCTTC